These 24 T cell receptor beta chains originate from one sample sequenced in a study of T cells in Graves' hyperthyroidism and ophthalmopathy. Template material for amplifying TCR beta CDR3 regions consisted of RNA transcripts. HTBI primers drove first-round RT-PCR of the TCR CDR3. A single record per CDR3 protein comes from TCRdb applying MiXCR to the multiplex PCR reads. There are some 460,000 distinct CDR3 sequences in the sample; 15% to 19% occur only once, and roughly 7.7% lies in the top ten. Sample: blood. The receptors here all came from a woman younger than 35 with Graves' hyperthyroidism.

V usage is TRBV6-1 and J usage is TRBJ1-2; perhaps TRBD1 as D (5 bases). This CDR3 has 14 residues. V was shortened by 7 bases and J by 8 bases, with 20 bases between the two germline ends. Germline CDR1 and CDR2: MNHNS and SASEGT. CDR3 residues: CASTYGGPGRGYTF. The CDR3 region has the DNA TGTGCCAGCACTTACGGTGGGCCAGGGAGGGGCTACACCTTC.

This clonotype was detected many times. V gene TRBV20-1 combines with J gene TRBJ2-3; D is ambiguous. V shed 3 bases and J shed 3 bases, with 16 bases lying between them. Germline CDR1 reads DFQATT; CDR2 reads SNEGSKA (reference sequence). The CDR3 consists of 15 residues. CDR3 amino acids: CSASFPSTVTDTQYF. The DNA for the CDR3 is TGCAGTGCTAGTTTCCCTTCCACTGTTACAGATACGCAGTATTTT.

This clonotype showed up just once. V and J are TRBV6-5 and TRBJ1-5, with a possible D match to TRBD1 (5 bases). The CDR3 runs 15 residues. Trimming removed 2 bases from V and 4 bases from J, with 12 bases in between. Germline V gives CDR1 MNHEY, CDR2 SVGAGI. Here the CDR3 DNA reads TGTGCCAGCAGTTACCGAGGGGTCGGGAATCAGCCCCAGCATTTT. Protein: CASSYRGVGNQPQHF.

This clonotype appeared many times. The rearrangement uses TRBV27 and TRBJ2-5, with 7 bases aligning to TRBD1. In germline, CDR1 is MNHEY, CDR2 SMNVEV (reference sequence). V dropped 3 bases and J dropped 5; count of bases not matched to a gene: 12. The CDR3 extends over 16 amino acids. Here the CDR3 DNA reads TGTGCCAGCAGTTTGGTGACAGGGCGGAAATGGGAGACCCAGTACTTC. This translates into CASSLVTGRKWETQYF.

This clonotype was detected many times. The chain employs TRBV11-1 and TRBJ2-5, with 9 bases identical to TRBD1. From germline, CDR1 is SGHAT and CDR2 FQDESV (reference sequence). Trimming at V came to 9 bases and at J to 5 bases, leaving 13 bases not matched to a gene. This CDR3 contains 15 residues. The CDR3 spells CASRSGTGGFETQYF. The CDR3 DNA reads TGTGCCAGTCGATCTGGTACAGGGGGCTTCGAGACCCAGTACTTC.

This clonotype was detected many times. This chain connects TRBV30 to TRBJ2-5; D call uncertain. CDR1 and CDR2 from the germline V gene are GTSNPN and SVGIG (reference sequence). This CDR3 is built from 10 residues. V dropped 8 bases and J dropped 5 bases, with 9 bases sitting between them. CDR3 sequence: CAGKRETQYF. The CDR3 DNA is TGTGCCGGGAAAAGGGAGACCCAGTACTTC. Based on the CDR3 plus reference TRBV30 and TRBJ2-5, the full variable domain is SQTIHQWPATLVQPVGSPLSLECTVEGTSNPNLYWYRQAAGRGLQLLFYSVGIGQISSEVPQNLSASRPQDRQFILSSKKLLLSDSGFYLCAGKRETQYFGPGTRLLVL.

This rearrangement joins TRBV20-1 to TRBJ2-5, with 8 positions matching TRBD2. The trim removed 6 bases at V and 7 bases at J, leaving 10 bases unmatched. The CDR3 is 13 residues long. Germline V gene sequence: CDR1 DFQATT, CDR2 SNEGSKA (reference sequence). The CDR3 bases are TGCAGTGCAAAAGCGGGGGCGGGGGGGACCCAGTACTTC. Translation gives CSAKAGAGGTQYF.

The chain recombines TRBV20-1 with TRBJ1-2, with D perhaps matching TRBD1 (5 bases). The ends were cut back, 4 bases at V and 1 base at J, with 10 bases in the middle. Germline assignment: CDR1 DFQATT and CDR2 SNEGSKA (reference sequence). CDR3 length: 13 residues. DNA for the CDR3: TGCAGTGCTACGCAGGGAGTTAACTATGGCTACACCTTC. Translating gives CSATQGVNYGYTF.

The rearrangement joins TRBV28 to TRBJ1-2; TRBD1 matches 10 bases. The germline V gene encodes CDR1 MDHEN and CDR2 SYDVKM. CDR3 length: 15 residues. V trimming: 5 bases; J trimming: 1 base; junction bases outside the gene matches: 4. The CDR3 loop reads CASSRQGARNYGYTF. The CDR3 coding sequence is TGTGCCAGCAGTCGACAGGGGGCTCGTAACTATGGCTACACCTTC.

This clonotype was detected a few times. The rearrangement links TRBV18 to TRBJ1-2; D is possibly TRBD1 (5 bases). V was shortened by 3 bases and J by 5 bases, with 16 bases between the two germline ends. The germline CDR1 and CDR2 sequences are KGHSH and LQKENI. This CDR3 is 15 amino acids long. In nucleotides, the CDR3 is TGTGCCAGCTCACCCGCCTCCGGGGGAGGATATGGCTACACCTTC. Protein product: CASSPASGGGYGYTF.

The DNA of the CDR3 is TGTGCCAGCAGTTTTGGGACTAGCGGGAGGGCCCGGAACAATGAGCAGTTCTTC. Translating gives CASSFGTSGRARNNEQFF. The genes are TRBV12-3 or TRBV12-4 and TRBJ2-1; 16 bases line up with TRBD2. V shed 3 bases and J 5 bases; nucleotides not matched to a gene: 7. There are 18 residues in the CDR3.

The chain carries TRBV6-5 and TRBJ2-7; 16 bases align to TRBD2. In germline, CDR1 is MNHEY, CDR2 SVGAGI. The CDR3 is 17 residues long. V shed 4 bases, J shed 7 bases, and the junction held 10 bases outside the gene matches. The chain's CDR3 is CASSFSGTSGRAREQYF. The CDR3 nucleotides are TGTGCCAGCAGTTTCTCCGGGACTAGCGGGAGGGCAAGGGAGCAGTACTTC.

The chain carries TRBV6-1 and TRBJ2-1; TRBD2 might be the D (5 bases). The CDR3 has 13 amino acids. Germline assignment: CDR1 MNHNS and CDR2 SASEGT. V was cut by 7 bases and J by 6 bases, with 13 bases left in between. Written as DNA, the CDR3 is TGTGCCAGCATCGGACTCGTATCCAATGAGCAGTTCTTC. Encoded protein: CASIGLVSNEQFF.

The chain carries TRBV19 and TRBJ2-7; either TRBD1 or TRBD2 may fit D (5 bases each). Trimming shortened V by 6 bases and J by 0 bases, and 15 bases separated the two germline ends. The germline V gene has CDR1 LNHDA and CDR2 SQIVND (reference sequence). The CDR3 length is 15 residues. The CDR3 region is CASSGIGASSYEQYF. The CDR3 nucleotides read TGTGCCAGTAGCGGGATAGGGGCGAGCTCCTACGAGCAGTACTTC.

Ten or more counts support this clonotype. V gene TRBV20-1 combines with J gene TRBJ1-1; TRBD1 matches 7 bases. Unmatched junction bases numbered 5, after V lost 7 bases and J lost 0 bases. The CDR3 runs 13 residues. Germline CDR1 is DFQATT and CDR2 is SNEGSKA (reference sequence). The CDR3 sequence: CSVSGTVNTEAFF. DNA of the CDR3: TGCAGTGTAAGCGGGACAGTGAACACTGAAGCTTTCTTT.

This clonotype was seen ten or more times. The CDR3 is CATSDFWGYTF. The CDR3 DNA is TGTGCCACCAGTGATTTTTGGGGCTACACCTTC. The V gene is TRBV24-1, the J gene TRBJ1-2; D is undetermined. The V and J ends lost 1 base and 8 bases respectively, with 4 bases between them. The length of the CDR3 is 11 residues. Germline CDR1 KGHDR, CDR2 SFDVKD.

The chain combines TRBV9 with TRBJ1-1, with TRBD1 matching 12 bases. V trimming: 3 bases; J trimming: 8 bases; junction bases outside the gene matches: 8. The CDR3 length is 15 residues. Germline CDR1 is SGDLS and CDR2 is YYNGEE. The DNA for the CDR3 is TGTGCCAGCAGCGGCGGGGGACAGGGGGCTTCCGAAGCTTTCTTT. Encoded protein: CASSGGGQGASEAFF.

The chain has TRBV6-1 and TRBJ1-2; D is perhaps TRBD1 (5 bases). There are 13 residues in the CDR3. Germline V gene data show CDR1 as MNHNS and CDR2 as SASEGT. V lost 3 bases to trimming and J lost 4 bases, with 9 bases between them. This CDR3 is CASSEQGFYGYTF. The CDR3 nucleotides read TGTGCCAGCAGTGAGCAGGGCTTCTATGGCTACACCTTC.

There are many counts of this clonotype. This rearrangement joins TRBV11-2 to TRBJ1-2; possibly TRBD1 for D (6 bases). The V and J ends lost 1 base and 5 bases respectively, with 14 bases between them. This CDR3 contains 15 residues. Germline V CDR1 and CDR2: SGHAT, FQNNGV. CDR3 in amino acids: CASSLATGTPYGYTF. In DNA form, the CDR3 reads TGTGCCAGCAGCTTAGCCACAGGGACTCCGTATGGCTACACCTTC.

This rearrangement joins TRBV7-9 to TRBJ1-3; D remains ambiguous. The V end was cut by 1 base, the J end by 2 bases, with 6 bases between. Germline V gives CDR1 SEHNR, CDR2 FQNEAQ (reference sequence). The CDR3 extends over 14 amino acids. For the CDR3, the DNA is TGTGCCAGCAGCTTAGGGCCTACTGGAAACACCATATATTTT. This translates into CASSLGPTGNTIYF.

This clonotype was seen many times. V is TRBV12-3 or TRBV12-4 and J is TRBJ1-2; possible D gene TRBD1, 6 bases. The CDR3 loop spans 14 amino acids. V was clipped by 1 base and J by 4 bases, with 10 bases between them. The CDR3 DNA sequence: TGTGCCAGCAGTTTAGGGGGGCACGGCTATGGCTACACCTTC. Protein product: CASSLGGHGYGYTF.

Ten or more counts support this clonotype. The junction and the germline gene differ at one end; a read error may be behind it. This rearrangement joins TRBV19 to TRBJ1-1; 7 bases fit TRBD1. CDR1 and CDR2 from the germline V gene are LNHDA and SQIVND (reference sequence). The CDR3 sequence is 18 residues long. The CDR3: CASSILRTGRFLNTEAFF. The CDR3 DNA reads as TGTGCCAGCAGTATACTCAGGACAGGTCGCTTCCTGAACACTGAAGCTTTCTTT.

This clonotype was detected a few times. The V and J genes are TRBV7-3 and TRBJ1-2; a possible D gene is TRBD1 (6 bases). V was pared by 3 bases and J by 4 bases, with 12 bases between. Germline lookup yields CDR1 SGHTA and CDR2 FQGTGA. The CDR3 length is 14 residues. Here the CDR3 reads CASSFLRGSYGYTF. CDR3 coding DNA: TGTGCCAGCAGCTTCCTTAGGGGGAGCTATGGCTACACCTTC.

This clonotype was counted between two and nine times. The V call is TRBV4-1, the J call TRBJ2-3; D not resolved. Trimming pared 6 bases from V and 0 bases from J, leaving 16 bases between. CDR1 and CDR2 from the germline V gene are MGHRA and YSYEKL. The CDR3 runs to 16 residues. The CDR3 nucleotides read TGCGCCAGCAGTCATCCCCGAATGAAAAGCACAGATACGCAGTATTTT. Its translation is CASSHPRMKSTDTQYF.